This TCR beta chain was sequenced in a study of early T cells in non-severe SARS-CoV-2 infection. TCRdb recomputed calls from the 5' RACE reads with MiXCR, one row per CDR3 protein. The sample has fewer than 60,000 distinct CDR3 sequences, approximately 8.5% seen once; the top ten hold under 15%. This clonotype was observed many times. Germline V gene sequence: CDR1 SEHNR, CDR2 FQNEAQ (reference sequence). This CDR3 spans 15 amino acids. The trim removed 2 bases at V and 7 bases at J, leaving 5 bases unmatched. The V and J genes are TRBV7-9 and TRBJ1-6; TRBD1 matches 7 bases. This clonotype was obtained from an adult who was a healthcare worker with PCR-confirmed SARS-CoV-2 infection or an uninfected control (not recorded which). Sequenced input: whole blood. CDR3 residues: CASSLSTGRNSPLHF. CDR3 coding DNA: TGTGCCAGCAGCTTATCGACAGGGCGAAATTCACCCCTCCACTTT.